The rows below give T cell receptor beta chains drawn from one sample of a study of control samples from healthy donors and cancer patients. Method: immunoSEQ multiplex PCR; TCRdb's copy keeps in-frame clones and lacks some. The sample records 400,000 to 450,000 clones, 80% to 95% being singletons. The sequencing input was PBMCs. These receptors were collected from a man aged 35-49 years with head and neck cancer. Each CDR3 is given without its conserved first and last residue.

v_call cdr3_aa
TRBV27 ASAISEGRYGYT
TRBV28 ASSLWSVPNTGELF
TRBV6-6 ASSVGQSTYGYT
TRBV28 ASSLWLNEQY
TRBV27 ASSLSLPGGRNSPLH
TRBV11-2 ASSTPGQGTGELF
TRBV7-9 ASSLEGGTELF
TRBV28 ASSLRDHLGSPLH
TRBV9 ASSPSRGLGETQY
TRBV6-5 ASTSYSYEQY
TRBV28 ASRMGVAVYGETQY
TRBV20-1 SAPHDTEAF
TRBV19 ASSIFQGTDTQY
TRBV29-1 SVISPYGYT
TRBV6-6 ASSSYIGQGGGYT
TRBV9 ASSAGLGTGAPGGNQPQH
TRBV3-1/TRBV3-2 ASSQPGQGKAQY
TRBV7-9 ASSLGGSIDEQY
TRBV28 ASSLKYLSGNTIY
TRBV6-2/TRBV6-3 ASSYSSGRASNTQY
TRBV27 ASSLQGYYGYT
TRBV30 AWSLISGNTIY
TRBV24-1 ATSGLYVYEQY
TRBV5-1 ASAGGTVGEAF
TRBV19 ASSLNRDRVQDTQY
TRBV5-1 ASSPGEGNSNQPQH
TRBV7-6 ASSMRQGWETQY
TRBV24-1 ATSDSGGQGAPNEQF
TRBV7-2 ASSLGGFYGYT
TRBV21-1 ASSKKKDTYEQY